This entry is about one TCR beta chain. This clone was seen once. The clone's antigen remains unknown. No much larger clone exists at a distance of one base, and base qualities are not known. The data stem from a study of control samples from healthy donors and cancer patients (dated by TCRdb to the early 2020s). To prepare the library, the immunoSEQ multiplex PCR assay was applied. This is the immuneACCESS table as TCRdb keeps it, with only in-frame sequences that have V and J called. A part of the clones is gone; compared with another copy, unresolved V genes explain less than half, and the rest is unexplained. The table for this sample lists approximately 90,000 clones; 85% to 90% of them were counted only once. The top ten clonotypes cover approximately 2% of the sample. This TCR came from a middle-aged woman in good health. Material for sequencing was blood.

The DNA is as follows: TGTGCCATCAACCCAGGGGACGGCACTGAAGCTTTCTTT. Its product reads: CAINPGDGTEAFF. Recombination connected TRBV10-3 to TRBJ1-1; the best D guess is TRBD1, with 6 bases matching. The CDR3 sequence holds 13 residues, the cysteine and phenylalanine included. The CDR3 DNA has 39 bases and is translated from base 1. V and J lose 7 bases and 4 bases, and a span of 13 bases separates them. As encoded in the germline V gene, CDR1 is ENHRY while CDR2 is SYGVKD.